This T cell receptor (beta chain) emerged from a study of blood T cell repertoires in COVID-19 (dated by TCRdb to 2020 to 2022). Looking at the study overall: Collaborator samples came from the United States, Italy and Spain and covered acute and convalescent phases of COVID-19. The material from the prospective study consisted of cDNA or gDNA derived from T cells, B-cell-depleted T cells, or PBMCs. Deeply sampled blood TCRbeta repertoires from subjects exposed to, actively infected with, or recovered from COVID-19 were included in the dataset. The repertoires were released in a freely available public database meant as a resource for research on the immune response to SARS-CoV-2. The samples were drawn from the first 160 participants of the ongoing ImmuneRACE study and from 950 to 1,500 subjects provided by 6 global collaborators. The sample metadata nearly always contained a de-identified subject ID, COVID-19 status, age in years and sex. Where available, HLA class I and class II types were obtained from metadata supplied by the sample provider rather than from assay-based typing.

Findings and caveats that apply to the study as a whole: The amount of clinical and demographic metadata varied by source and participant and was provided uncurated.

TCRbeta CDR3 regions were amplified from genomic DNA by means of the immunoSEQ Assay, a bias-controlled multiplex PCR. Per the authors' processing: The number of nucleated cells in each sample was estimated from the amplification of reference gene primers within the assay. To quantify the absolute abundance of each unique TCRbeta CDR3 rearrangement, sequence reads were collapsed and filtered. For each sample, productive Simpson clonality was calculated as the square root of Simpson's diversity index over productive rearrangements. The table was pulled from immuneACCESS by TCRdb, which kept in-frame rearrangements only. Such tables lose some clones; where checked, under half of the loss comes from unresolved V genes, and the rest has no known cause. D and trimming come from the DNA, and the V and J calls and clone size come from that table. This sample is represented by some 270,000 clones; around 86% of them were singletons. The ten largest clones add up to about 8.8% of the sample.

Whole blood was collected in K2EDTA tubes by collaborating institutions according to the institutions' own protocols. For TCRbeta analysis, collaborators shipped samples as frozen whole blood, isolated PBMCs, or DNA extracted from either of those sample types. The germline V gene gives CDR1 as SGHRS and CDR2 as YFSETQ. V is trimmed back by 0 bases and J by 4 bases, and the junction contains 7 bases that no gene match accounts for. From the cysteine up to the phenylalanine, the CDR3 has a length of 16 residues. Kept here is only the CDR3 DNA, which spans 48 bases and is read in frame from base 1. Notes on this clone: Its antigen is currently not known. Within one base of it there is no much larger clone, and no base qualities were kept.

The receptor was derived from a man aged 40-50 years with active or convalescent COVID-19. The V and J segments used are TRBV5-1 and TRBJ2-3; TRBD2 matches 8 bases in the middle. The sequencing input was peripheral blood. The DNA sequence follows: TGCGCCAGCAGCTTGGATTCCAGCGGGAGCCCAGATACGCAGTATTTT. The encoded protein is CASSLDSSGSPDTQYF.